The next 14 T cell receptor beta chains were all read from a single sample in a study of cytomegalovirus exposure and HLA in healthy donors. Primers for the PCR totalled 60 Vbeta and 13 Jbeta. Here immunoSEQ multiplex PCR was the method, and the copy in TCRdb shows in-frame clones only, minus some. The sample has fewer than 110,000 clones, less than 80% seen once. Sequences were obtained from PBMCs. These receptors originate from a young man in good health and CMV-seronegative.

The chain recombines TRBV19 with TRBJ2-7, with 7 bases identical to TRBD1. Germline-derived CDR1 and CDR2 are LNHDA and SQIVND (reference sequence). This CDR3 has 17 amino acids. V gave up 3 bases and J gave up 0 bases; unmatched junction bases: 11. The CDR3 DNA is TGTGCCAGTAGTATGCTCCCCGGGGCAGGGGGCTCCTACGAGCAGTACTTC. This encodes CASSMLPGAGGSYEQYF.

V is TRBV2 and J is TRBJ2-7; 8 nucleotides line up with TRBD1. Germline lookup yields CDR1 SNHLY and CDR2 FYNNEI. Unmatched junction bases numbered 12, after V lost 10 bases and J lost 4 bases. This CDR3 is 14 amino acids long. The CDR3 loop is CATHLDRVSYEQYF. In nucleotides, the CDR3 is TGTGCCACCCATCTGGACAGGGTTTCATACGAGCAGTACTTC.

This chain joins TRBV9 and TRBJ2-7; 10 bases line up with TRBD2. The germline gives CDR1 SGDLS, CDR2 YYNGEE. This CDR3 spans 14 amino acids. V lost 5 bases and J lost 3; bases outside the gene matches: 5. CDR3 protein: CASSESGGVYEQYF. The CDR3 coding sequence is TGTGCCAGCAGTGAGAGCGGGGGGGTCTACGAGCAGTACTTC.

The genes are TRBV4-2 and TRBJ1-2; no definite D call. Per germline, CDR1 LGHNA and CDR2 YNFKEQ. V lost 0 bases and J 2 bases, leaving 13 bases between the germline ends. This CDR3 is 16 amino acids long. As DNA, the CDR3 is TGTGCCAGCAGCCAAGATAGGAGGGCAGCGAACTATGGCTACACCTTC. Translation gives CASSQDRRAANYGYTF.

J is TRBJ1-5 and V is TRBV28; D perhaps matches TRBD1 (6 bases). Germline V CDR1 and CDR2: MDHEN, SYDVKM. Trimming removed 6 bases at V and 3 bases at J, with 12 bases between. This CDR3 region has 14 residues. CDR3 nucleotide sequence: TGTGCCAGCAGCGAAGGACAGCACAATCAGCCCCAGCATTTT. Translation gives CASSEGQHNQPQHF.

CDR3 in amino acids: CASNPLGGQGAGNEQFF. Written as DNA, the CDR3 is TGTGCCAGCAACCCCCTGGGGGGCCAGGGGGCCGGCAATGAGCAGTTCTTC. The V gene is TRBV9, the J gene TRBJ2-1, with 8 bases that match TRBD1. CDR1 and CDR2 (germline): SGDLS, YYNGEE. This CDR3 is 17 amino acids long. Trimming at V came to 6 bases and at J to 6 bases, leaving 17 bases not matched to a gene.

This clone came up a few times. V is TRBV7-9 and J is TRBJ2-7; D is possibly TRBD1 (6 bases). The germline V and J ends were trimmed by 4 bases and 4 bases, with 20 bases remaining between them. The CDR3 extends over 16 amino acids. Germline V gives CDR1 SEHNR, CDR2 FQNEAQ (reference sequence). The CDR3 loop reads CASSSRVTGANYEQYF. The CDR3, as DNA: TGTGCCAGCAGCTCCCGGGTGACAGGAGCTAATTACGAGCAGTACTTC. Full variable domain (outside the CDR3, taken from reference TRBV7-9 and TRBJ2-7): DTGVSQNPRHKITKRGQNVTFRCDPISEHNRLYWYRQTLGQGPEFLTYFQNEAQLEKSRLLSDRFSAERPKGSFSTLEIQRTEQGDSAMYLCASSSRVTGANYEQYFGPGTRLTVT.

The chain employs TRBV6-4 and TRBJ2-3; TRBD2 matches 8 bases. V was pared by 7 bases and J by 3 bases, with 15 bases of the junction left unmatched. Germline CDR1 reads MRHNA; CDR2 reads SNTAGT. This CDR3 is 17 amino acids long. In DNA, the CDR3 is TGTGCCAGCATTATACCGGGACTAGAAATCTCTACAGATACGCAGTATTTT. This sequence encodes CASIIPGLEISTDTQYF.

This clone was picked up a small number of times. The chain couples TRBV19 to TRBJ1-2; no reliable D call. Germline V lookup: CDR1 LNHDA, CDR2 SQIVND (reference sequence). The CDR3 loop spans 16 amino acids. The germline V and J ends were trimmed by 5 bases and 2 bases, with 18 bases remaining between them. CDR3 nucleotide sequence: TGTGCCAGTAGTTCCCGACAATCCCGGAGGAACTATGGCTACACCTTC. It yields the protein CASSSRQSRRNYGYTF.

In this sample, this clone turned up a few times. The chain has TRBV4-1 and TRBJ1-1, with 8 bases lining up with TRBD1. CDR3 size: 14 residues. Germline values: CDR1 MGHRA, CDR2 YSYEKL. The junction had 6 bases not matched to a gene; V was cut back by 2 bases and J by 7 bases. CDR3 sequence: CASSQTGGSCEAFF. CDR3 nucleotides: TGCGCCAGCAGCCAAACAGGGGGAAGTTGTGAAGCTTTCTTT.

V and J are TRBV7-9 and TRBJ2-3, with 7 nucleotides matching TRBD2. CDR1 and CDR2 from the germline V gene are SEHNR and FQNEAQ (reference sequence). The junction had 13 bases not matched to a gene; V was cut back by 5 bases and J by 2 bases. The CDR3 extends over 17 amino acids. CDR3 sequence: CASSRLPSGNYTDTQYF. CDR3 bases: TGTGCCAGCAGCCGATTGCCTAGCGGAAATTACACAGATACGCAGTATTTT.

This clone was found a few times. The V call is TRBV28, the J call TRBJ2-1; D unclear. The germline V gene encodes CDR1 MDHEN and CDR2 SYDVKM. CDR3 length equals 11 residues. V dropped 4 bases and J dropped 9 bases, with 7 bases sitting between them. CDR3 DNA: TGTGCCAGCAGTTGGAGTTGTGAGCAGTTCTTC. Its protein is CASSWSCEQFF.

Here the CDR3 reads CATGESSYNSPLHF. CDR3 DNA: TGTGCCACGGGGGAAAGCTCCTATAATTCACCCCTCCACTTT. The J gene is TRBJ1-6, the V gene TRBV19; perhaps TRBD1 as D (5 bases). Between the trimmed V and J ends, which lost 10 bases and 0 bases, there was a span of 10 bases. Germline V lookup: CDR1 LNHDA, CDR2 SQIVND (reference sequence). This CDR3 spans 14 amino acids.

The V and J genes are TRBV6-5 and TRBJ1-2; 7 positions agree with TRBD1. The germline CDR1 and CDR2 sequences are MNHEY and SVGAGI. With 5 bases clipped from V and 4 bases from J, the junction kept 7 bases outside the gene matches. The CDR3 runs to 14 residues. In nucleotides, the CDR3 is TGTGCCAGCAGTCCGACGGACAGGCCCTATGGCTACACCTTC. The encoded protein is CASSPTDRPYGYTF.